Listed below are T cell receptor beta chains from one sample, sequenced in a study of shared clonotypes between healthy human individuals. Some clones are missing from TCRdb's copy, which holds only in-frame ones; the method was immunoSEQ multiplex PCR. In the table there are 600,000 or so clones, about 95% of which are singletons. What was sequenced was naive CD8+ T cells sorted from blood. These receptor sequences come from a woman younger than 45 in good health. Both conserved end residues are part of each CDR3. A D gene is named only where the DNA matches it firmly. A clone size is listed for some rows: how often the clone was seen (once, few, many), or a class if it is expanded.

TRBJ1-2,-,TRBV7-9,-,TGTGCCAGCAGCTTAGGGACACAAAAAGACTATGGCTACACCTTC,CASSLGTQKDYGYTF
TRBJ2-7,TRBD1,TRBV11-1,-,TGTGCCAGCAGCCACCGGGACAGGGGGGTGTACGAGCAGTACTTC,CASSHRDRGVYEQYF
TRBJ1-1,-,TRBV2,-,TGTGCCAACTTGATCATGAAGGCTGAAGCTTTCTTT,CANLIMKAEAFF
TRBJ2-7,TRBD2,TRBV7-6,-,TGTGCCAGCAGCTTAGGTGGGGCGGGAGGGCCGCAGTACGAGCAGTACTTC,CASSLGGAGGPQYEQYF
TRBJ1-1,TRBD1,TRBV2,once,TGTGCCAGCAGTGAAAATTGGACAGGTAGACGGTTGGGAGCTTTCTTT,CASSENWTGRRLGAFF
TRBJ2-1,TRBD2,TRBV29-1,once,TGCAGCGTTGATAATAGCGGGAGCCCCTACAATGAGCAGTTCTTC,CSVDNSGSPYNEQFF
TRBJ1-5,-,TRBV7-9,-,TGTGCCAGCAGCTTAGCAGGGCAGCCCCAGCATTTT,CASSLAGQPQHF
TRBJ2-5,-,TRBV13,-,TGTGCCAGCAGCTTAGGCTACGGCGGCACCTTAGGAGAGACCCAGTACTTC,CASSLGYGGTLGETQYF
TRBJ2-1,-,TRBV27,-,TGTGCCAGCAGTTTATCCGGGGGCAATGAGCAGTTCTTC,CASSLSGGNEQFF
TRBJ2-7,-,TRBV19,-,TGTGCCAGTAGTTTTGGAGTTTCCTACGAGCAGTACTTC,CASSFGVSYEQYF
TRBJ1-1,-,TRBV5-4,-,TGTGCCAGCAGCTCAACAGGAGCCGGCGTGACTGAAGCTTTCTTT,CASSSTGAGVTEAFF
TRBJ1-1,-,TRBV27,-,TGTGCCAGCAGTCATCAGGCTTTGAACACTGAAGCTTTCTTT,CASSHQALNTEAFF
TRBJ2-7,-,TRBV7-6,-,TGTGCCAGCAGCTTAGGGGACGGTCGCTACGAGCAGTACTTC,CASSLGDGRYEQYF
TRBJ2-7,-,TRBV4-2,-,TGTGCCAGCAGCCAAGATGTCCTAGACAACGAGCAGTACTTC,CASSQDVLDNEQYF
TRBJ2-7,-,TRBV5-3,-,TGTGCCAGAAGCCCTAGGGGTGCGGAGCCCTACGAGCAGTACTTC,CARSPRGAEPYEQYF
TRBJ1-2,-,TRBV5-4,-,TGTGCCAGCAGCTTTTGGGATGTGAGCTATGGCTACACCTTC,CASSFWDVSYGYTF
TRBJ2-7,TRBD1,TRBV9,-,TGTGCCAGCAGCGGGGGACAGGGAATTAACTTC,CASSGGQGINF
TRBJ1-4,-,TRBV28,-,TGTGCCAGCAGCCTCCTGACGGCAACTAATGAAAAACTGTTTTTT,CASSLLTATNEKLFF
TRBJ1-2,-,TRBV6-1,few,TGTGCCTACACAGCGGGGCTCGTCTATGGCTACACCTTC,CAYTAGLVYGYTF
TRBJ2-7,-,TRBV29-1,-,TGCAGCGTTGAAGATCGGGCGGGATACGAGCAGTACTTC,CSVEDRAGYEQYF